The clone carrying this T cell receptor (beta chain) was counted at least ten times. Its specificity is not known. Germline V lookup: CDR1 KGHDR, CDR2 SFDVKD. This CDR3 is 14 amino acids long. Trimming removed 2 bases from V and 2 bases from J, with 8 bases in between. The sample belongs to a study of T cells in Graves' hyperthyroidism and ophthalmopathy. TCR beta CDR3 regions were amplified from RNA. The HTBI primer set drove a first-round RT-PCR of the TCR CDR3. TCRdb re-derived calls from the multiplex PCR reads in MiXCR, one entry per CDR3 protein. Found here are about 600,000 distinct CDR3 sequences, approximately 15% of them singletons; the top ten hold roughly 7%. General study results and limits: Ophthalmopathy was predicted by the model a median of about 6.7 months ahead of onset.

Input material: blood. The chain uses TRBV24-1 and TRBJ1-2; D unresolved. The TCR comes from a woman between 18 and 29 years old with Graves' ophthalmopathy. In DNA form, the CDR3 reads TGTGCCACCAGTGATTCTGGAGGGAACTATGGCTACACCTTC. It yields the protein CATSDSGGNYGYTF.